These 21 T cell receptor beta chains share one sample of origin, sequenced in a study of molecular identifiers for immune sequencing clone quantification. From the PCR reads, TCRdb called clonotypes with MiXCR, one entry per CDR3 protein. The sample holds a few hundred thousand distinct CDR3 sequences; around 23% are singletons and the top ten take 0.7% to 0.9%. Input material: naive CD8+ T cells from blood, with Jurkat cell RNA spiked in. The subset denotes: FACS-sorted CD8+CD4-CCR7+CD45RA+ naive T cells. These receptors all come from a human donor in good health. Some libraries in this study had Jurkat cell RNA spiked in.

As for this clonotype: Just one base apart from a much larger clone, this may be a read error. V gene TRBV7-9 combines with J gene TRBJ1-1; 7 bases line up with TRBD1. The CDR3 has 14 amino acids. From germline, CDR1 is SEHNR and CDR2 FQNEAQ (reference sequence). Trimming cost V 5 bases and J 5 bases; bases outside gene matches: 8. This CDR3 reads CASSLVTGWTEAFF. The DNA for the CDR3 is TGTGCCAGCAGCCTGGTGACAGGGTGGACTGAAGCTTTCTTT. The variable domain in full, with the rest retrieved from reference TRBV7-9 and TRBJ1-1, is DTGVSQNPRHKITKRGQNVTFRCDPISEHNRLYWYRQTLGQGPEFLTYFQNEAQLEKSRLLSDRFSAERPKGSFSTLEIQRTEQGDSAMYLCASSLVTGWTEAFFGQGTRLTVV.

Many counts were recorded for this clonotype. The CDR3 loop reads CASSEAAVHNQPQHF. CDR3 DNA sequence: TGTGCCAGCAGTGAAGCGGCGGTGCACAATCAGCCCCAGCATTTT. The chain couples TRBV2 to TRBJ1-5; D not certain. Looked up from germline, CDR1 is SNHLY and CDR2 is FYNNEI. The ends were cut back, 0 bases at V and 3 bases at J, with 9 bases in the middle. CDR3 length: 15 residues.

To note about this clonotype: A much larger clone differs by one base, so this may be a read error. The chain is built from TRBV6-5 and TRBJ1-1; no reliable D call. Germline V lookup: CDR1 MNHEY, CDR2 SVGAGI. The CDR3 has 11 amino acids. The CDR3 region is CAGSSPLEAFF. CDR3 in DNA: TGTGCCGGCAGTTCCCCCCTTGAAGCTTTCTTT.

This clonotype was recorded many times. The chain carries TRBV6-1 and TRBJ2-7; the D gene could be TRBD1 or TRBD2 (5 bases each). In germline, CDR1 is MNHNS, CDR2 SASEGT. V lost 4 bases and J 3 bases, leaving 16 bases between the germline ends. The CDR3 loop spans 15 amino acids. The CDR3 sequence: CASSARDRLVYEQYF. The DNA of the CDR3 is TGTGCCAGCAGTGCCCGGGACCGCCTCGTCTACGAGCAGTACTTC.

This clonotype was picked up many times. This rearrangement joins TRBV28 to TRBJ2-3; 8 nucleotides align to TRBD1. Germline V gene data show CDR1 as MDHEN and CDR2 as SYDVKM. The CDR3 extends over 17 amino acids. Trimming removed 4 bases from V and 4 bases from J; junction bases left unmatched: 13. The CDR3 DNA follows: TGTGCCAGCAGTTCCGACAGGGGTCTCGTTCATTCAGATACGCAGTATTTT. It yields the protein CASSSDRGLVHSDTQYF.

In regard to this clonotype: This clone may be a read error of a much larger clone one base away. The chain carries TRBV6-6 and TRBJ2-7; D uncertain. V gave up 7 bases and J gave up 6 bases, with 13 bases separating them. The CDR3 runs 12 residues. CDR1 is MNHNY and CDR2 is SVGAGI in the germline V gene (reference sequence). In DNA form, the CDR3 reads TGTGCCAGCACCATACGGATCGGCGAGCAGTACTTC. Its translation: CASTIRIGEQYF.

This clonotype turned up a few times. The chain employs TRBV9 and TRBJ2-1, with 7 positions matching TRBD2. The CDR3 length is 16 residues. The V segment lost 0 bases and the J segment 8 bases; nucleotides outside the gene matches: 11. In germline, CDR1 is SGDLS, CDR2 YYNGEE. Here the CDR3 reads CASSVEAGRVEYEQFF. CDR3 bases: TGTGCCAGCAGCGTAGAGGCGGGGAGGGTCGAGTATGAGCAGTTCTTC.

V is TRBV20-1 and J is TRBJ2-1; the match to TRBD2 covers 11 bases. The germline CDR1 and CDR2 sequences are DFQATT and SNEGSKA (reference sequence). CDR3 length equals 12 residues. Unmatched junction bases numbered 2, after V lost 6 bases and J lost 7 bases. As DNA, the CDR3 is TGCAGTGCGGGGACTAGCGGTAATGAGCAGTTCTTC. It codes for CSAGTSGNEQFF.

This clonotype was observed many times. The chain employs TRBV15 and TRBJ2-1, with 10 bases aligning to TRBD1. The V gene end was trimmed by 4 bases and the J gene end by 4 bases; junction bases not matched to a gene: 4. Per germline, CDR1 LNHNV and CDR2 YYDKDF (reference sequence). The CDR3 is 15 amino acids. CDR3 sequence (DNA): TGTGCCACCAGCATACGGGACAGGGGTTACAATGAGCAGTTCTTC. Translating it yields CATSIRDRGYNEQFF.

The chain joins TRBV27 to TRBJ2-3; 9 nucleotides line up with TRBD2. CDR1 is MNHEY and CDR2 is SMNVEV in the germline V gene (reference sequence). This CDR3 region has 16 residues. The V gene end was trimmed by 5 bases and the J gene end by 0 bases; junction bases not matched to a gene: 6. CDR3 in amino acids: CASSARTSVSTDTQYF. For the CDR3, the DNA is TGTGCCAGCAGTGCCCGGACTAGCGTGAGCACAGATACGCAGTATTTT.

The gene calls are TRBV5-6 and TRBJ1-1; the D is unclear. Deletions cut 0 bases from V and 0 bases from J, with 15 bases between. The length of the CDR3 is 17 residues. Germline assignment: CDR1 SGHDT and CDR2 YYEEEE. DNA for the CDR3: TGTGCCAGCAGCTTGGGCCAGGTGGGGTACGTGAACACTGAAGCTTTCTTT. Its translation is CASSLGQVGYVNTEAFF.

This rearrangement joins TRBV7-9 to TRBJ2-7; D uncertain. Germline-derived CDR1 and CDR2 are SEHNR and FQNEAQ (reference sequence). V dropped 5 bases and J dropped 2 bases, with 7 bases sitting between them. This CDR3 comprises 12 residues. CDR3 in DNA: TGTGCCAGCAGCCAGACGACCTACGAGCAGTACTTC. This gives the protein CASSQTTYEQYF.

The chain uses TRBV5-5 and TRBJ2-3; TRBD2 matches 13 bases. Germline V gene sequence: CDR1 SGHKS, CDR2 YYEKEE (reference sequence). Trimming at V came to 1 base and at J to 10 bases, leaving 6 bases not matched to a gene. The CDR3 has 15 residues. CDR3 nucleotide sequence: TGTGCCAGCAGCTTGTTACTAGCGGGGGGGGTTGCGCAGTATTTT. Translation: CASSLLLAGGVAQYF.

This clonotype appeared a few times. The chain couples TRBV2 to TRBJ2-7; D perhaps matches TRBD1 (6 bases). The CDR3 has 13 residues. Per germline, CDR1 SNHLY and CDR2 FYNNEI. V lost 3 bases and J 2 bases, leaving 8 bases between the germline ends. DNA for the CDR3: TGTGCCAGCAGTGAGGACAGACCCTACGAGCAGTACTTC. Its protein product is CASSEDRPYEQYF.

With regard to this clonotype: A junction end diverges from the germline sequence, so it may reflect a read error. CDR3 DNA: TGTGCCAGCAGCCTTCTCGTTCGGACTAGCGGGGACACAGATGCGCAGTATTTT. It translates to CASSLLVRTSGDTDAQYF. The genes are TRBV7-9 and TRBJ2-3; 12 positions match TRBD2. Germline CDR1 is SEHNR and CDR2 is FQNEAQ (reference sequence). CDR3 length: 18 residues.

This clonotype appeared a few times. The chain recombines TRBV7-9 with TRBJ2-7; the D is unclear. V lost 4 bases to trimming and J lost 2 bases, with 18 bases between them. Germline V gene sequence: CDR1 SEHNR, CDR2 FQNEAQ (reference sequence). The CDR3 runs to 16 residues. The CDR3: CASSSQSSPVPYEQYF. The CDR3 coding sequence is TGTGCCAGCAGCTCCCAGTCGAGTCCGGTACCCTACGAGCAGTACTTC.

A note on this clonotype: This may be a read error, as it is one base from a much larger clone. The chain has TRBV7-9 and TRBJ1-4; D is unclear. In germline, CDR1 is SEHNR, CDR2 FQNEAQ (reference sequence). This CDR3 spans 16 amino acids. The CDR3 here is CASSTNGGATNEKLYF. The CDR3 region has the DNA TGTGCCAGCAGCACCAACGGAGGTGCAACTAATGAAAAACTGTATTTT.

The chain has TRBV4-3 and TRBJ2-1; the D gene is possibly TRBD1 (5 bases). V gave up 3 bases and J gave up 2 bases, with 11 bases separating them. Germline V gives CDR1 LGHNA, CDR2 YSLEER. The CDR3 consists of 15 residues. The CDR3 DNA reads TGCGCCAGCAGCCAGGGGCGAAACACCTACAATGAGCAGTTCTTC. Protein: CASSQGRNTYNEQFF.

The V call is TRBV27, the J call TRBJ1-2, with D possibly being TRBD1 (6 bases). Trimming took 5 bases from V and 5 from J, leaving 12 bases between them. The CDR3 covers 13 residues. Looked up from germline, CDR1 is MNHEY and CDR2 is SMNVEV (reference sequence). CDR3 sequence reads: CASSQAGTYGYTF. The CDR3 DNA reads as TGTGCCAGCAGTCAAGCCGGGACATATGGCTACACCTTC.

This clonotype was found many times. The V gene is TRBV27, the J gene TRBJ2-1; TRBD2 agrees at 9 bases. Per the germline V gene, CDR1 is MNHEY and CDR2 is SMNVEV (reference sequence). Trimming removed 4 bases from V and 12 bases from J; junction bases left unmatched: 10. This CDR3 is built from 14 residues. CDR3 sequence reads: CASSWGIAGVGQFF. The CDR3 nucleotides read TGTGCCAGCAGTTGGGGGATAGCGGGGGTCGGGCAGTTCTTC.

The genes are TRBV5-5 and TRBJ2-7; possibly TRBD1 for D (5 bases). CDR3 length equals 15 residues. V was shortened by 2 bases and J by 2 bases, with 14 bases between the two germline ends. In germline, CDR1 is SGHKS, CDR2 YYEKEE (reference sequence). The CDR3, as DNA: TGTGCCAGCAGCTTAAAAGGGGTTCCAGCCTACGAGCAGTACTTC. Translation: CASSLKGVPAYEQYF.